This T cell receptor (beta chain) was recorded in a study of cytomegalovirus exposure and HLA in healthy donors. This clone was found once. Its antigen is not known. The CDR3 is 14 residues long. Germline CDR1 SGHRS, CDR2 YFSETQ. The trim removed 4 bases at V and 6 bases at J, leaving 5 bases unmatched. Study-wide points: Across HLA loci, a later analysis found differing TCR association rates, with DRB1 most and HLA-C fewest.

Amplification used 60 Vbeta primers and 13 Jbeta primers. Repertoires were generated with immunoSEQ multiplex PCR, while TCRdb's copy carries only in-frame clones and drops some. The sample holds around 200,000 clones; more than 60% are singletons and the top ten take 1.5% to 2%. The TCR comes from a man aged 50-59 years in good health and CMV-seronegative. This chain uses TRBV5-1 with TRBJ2-4, with TRBD1 identical over 9 bases. What was sequenced was PBMCs. CDR3 DNA sequence: TGCGCCAGCAGCCCAAGGACAGGGGCAAACATTCAGTACTTC. This sequence encodes CASSPRTGANIQYF.